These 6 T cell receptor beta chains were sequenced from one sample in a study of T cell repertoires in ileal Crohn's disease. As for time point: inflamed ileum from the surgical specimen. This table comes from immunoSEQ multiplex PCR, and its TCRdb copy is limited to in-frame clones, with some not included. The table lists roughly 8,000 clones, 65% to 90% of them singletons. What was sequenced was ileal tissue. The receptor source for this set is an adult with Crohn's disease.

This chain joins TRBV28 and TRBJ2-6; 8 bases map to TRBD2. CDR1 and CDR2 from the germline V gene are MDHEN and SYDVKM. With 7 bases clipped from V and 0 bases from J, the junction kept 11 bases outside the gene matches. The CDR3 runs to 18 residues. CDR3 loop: CASTKTTSGPSGANVLTF. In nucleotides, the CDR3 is TGTGCCAGCACCAAAACCACTAGCGGCCCCTCTGGGGCCAACGTCCTGACTTTC.

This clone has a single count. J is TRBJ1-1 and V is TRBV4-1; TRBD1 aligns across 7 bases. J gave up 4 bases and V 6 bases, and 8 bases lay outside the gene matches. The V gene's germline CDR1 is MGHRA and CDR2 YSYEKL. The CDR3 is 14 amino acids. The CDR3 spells CASRPTGVSTEAFF. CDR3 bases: TGCGCCAGCAGACCCACAGGGGTATCCACTGAAGCTTTCTTT.

The CDR3 loop reads CASSTTSSTDTQYF. CDR3 coding DNA: TGTGCCAGCAGCACAACCTCTAGCACAGATACGCAGTATTTT. This chain uses TRBV7-3 with TRBJ2-3; D gene uncertain. V was clipped by 5 bases and J by 0 bases, with 9 bases between them. The CDR3 has 14 residues. Germline values: CDR1 SGHTA, CDR2 FQGTGA.

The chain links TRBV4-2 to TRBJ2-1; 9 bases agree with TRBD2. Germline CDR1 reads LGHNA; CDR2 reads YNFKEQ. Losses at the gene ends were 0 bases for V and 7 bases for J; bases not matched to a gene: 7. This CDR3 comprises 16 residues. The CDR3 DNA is TGTGCCAGCAGCCAAGAGGGCGGGGGGGCCGTAAATGAGCAGTTCTTC. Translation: CASSQEGGGAVNEQFF.

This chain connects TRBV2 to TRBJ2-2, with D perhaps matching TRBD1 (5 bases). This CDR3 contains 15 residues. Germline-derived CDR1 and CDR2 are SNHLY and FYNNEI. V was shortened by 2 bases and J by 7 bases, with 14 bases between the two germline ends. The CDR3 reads CASSEQTVRGGELFF. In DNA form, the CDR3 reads TGTGCCAGCAGTGAACAGACAGTTCGTGGCGGGGAGCTGTTTTTT.

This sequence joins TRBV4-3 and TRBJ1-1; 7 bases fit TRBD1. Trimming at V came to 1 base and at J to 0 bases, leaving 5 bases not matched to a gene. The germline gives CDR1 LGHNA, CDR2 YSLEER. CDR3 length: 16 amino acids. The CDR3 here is CASSQATTGLNTEAFF. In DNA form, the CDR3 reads TGCGCCAGCAGCCAAGCCACGACAGGGTTGAACACTGAAGCTTTCTTT.